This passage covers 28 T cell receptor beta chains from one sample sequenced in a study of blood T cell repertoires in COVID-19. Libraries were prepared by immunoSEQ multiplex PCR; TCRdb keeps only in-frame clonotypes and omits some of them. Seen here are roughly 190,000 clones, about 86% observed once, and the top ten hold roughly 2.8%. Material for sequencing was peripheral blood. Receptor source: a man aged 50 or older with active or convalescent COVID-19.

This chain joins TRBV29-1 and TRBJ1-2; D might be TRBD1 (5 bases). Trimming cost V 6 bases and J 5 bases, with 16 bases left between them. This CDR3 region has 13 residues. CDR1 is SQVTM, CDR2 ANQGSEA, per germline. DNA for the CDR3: TGCAGCGTGGGTCAAGACTCAGGGTATGGCTACACCTTC. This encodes CSVGQDSGYGYTF.

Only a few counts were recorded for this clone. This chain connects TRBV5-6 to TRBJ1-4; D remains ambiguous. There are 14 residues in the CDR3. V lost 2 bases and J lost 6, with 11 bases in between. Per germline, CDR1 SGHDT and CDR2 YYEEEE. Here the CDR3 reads CASSFSGLDEKLFF. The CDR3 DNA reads TGTGCCAGCAGCTTCAGTGGGCTGGATGAAAAACTGTTTTTT.

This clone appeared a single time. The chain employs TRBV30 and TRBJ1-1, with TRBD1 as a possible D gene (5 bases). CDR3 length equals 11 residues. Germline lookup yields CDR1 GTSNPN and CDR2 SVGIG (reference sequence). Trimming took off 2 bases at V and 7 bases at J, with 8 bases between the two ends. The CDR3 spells CAWSRGGEAFF. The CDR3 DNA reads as TGTGCCTGGAGTCGCGGGGGTGAAGCTTTCTTT. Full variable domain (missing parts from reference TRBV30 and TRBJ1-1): SQTIHQWPATLVQPVGSPLSLECTVEGTSNPNLYWYRQAAGRGLQLLFYSVGIGQISSEVPQNLSASRPQDRQFILSSKKLLLSDSGFYLCAWSRGGEAFFGQGTRLTVV.

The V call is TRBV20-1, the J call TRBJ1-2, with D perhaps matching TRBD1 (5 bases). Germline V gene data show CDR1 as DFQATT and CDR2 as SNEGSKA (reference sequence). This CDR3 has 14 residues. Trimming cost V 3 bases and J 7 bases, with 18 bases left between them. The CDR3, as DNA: TGCAGTGCTAGTACCGGGACTACTGGAGGTGGCTACACCTTC. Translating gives CSASTGTTGGGYTF.

The CDR3 bases are TGTGCCAGCAGCGGACAGGGACGAAACACCATATATTTT. This translates into CASSGQGRNTIYF. The genes are TRBV9 and TRBJ1-3; 7 bases fit TRBD1. V lost 3 bases, J lost 5 bases, and 2 bases stayed unmatched. Germline V gene data show CDR1 as SGDLS and CDR2 as YYNGEE. This CDR3 spans 13 amino acids.

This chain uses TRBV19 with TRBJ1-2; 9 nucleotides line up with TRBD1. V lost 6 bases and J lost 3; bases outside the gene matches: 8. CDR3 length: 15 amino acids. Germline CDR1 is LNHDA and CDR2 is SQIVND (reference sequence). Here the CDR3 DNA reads TGTGCCAGTAGGACAACAGGGGGCCAATACTATGGCTACACCTTC. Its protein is CASRTTGGQYYGYTF.

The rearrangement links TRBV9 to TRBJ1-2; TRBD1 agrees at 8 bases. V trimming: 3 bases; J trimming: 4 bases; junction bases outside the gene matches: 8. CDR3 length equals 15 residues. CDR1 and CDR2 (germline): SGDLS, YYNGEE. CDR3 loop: CASSDQTGVGYGYTF. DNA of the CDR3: TGTGCCAGCAGCGACCAGACAGGGGTTGGCTATGGCTACACCTTC.

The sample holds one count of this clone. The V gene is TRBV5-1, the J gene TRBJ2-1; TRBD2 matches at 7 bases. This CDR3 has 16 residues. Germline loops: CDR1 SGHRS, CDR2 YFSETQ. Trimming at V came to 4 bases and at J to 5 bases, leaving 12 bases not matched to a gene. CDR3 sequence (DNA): TGCGCCAGCAGCCCTACGACTAGCTCCCTTAACAATGAGCAGTTCTTC. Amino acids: CASSPTTSSLNNEQFF.

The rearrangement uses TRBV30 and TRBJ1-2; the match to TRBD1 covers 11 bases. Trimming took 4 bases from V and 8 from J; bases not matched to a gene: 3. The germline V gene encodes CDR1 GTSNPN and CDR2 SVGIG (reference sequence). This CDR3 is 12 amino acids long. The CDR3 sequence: CAWTRTGGGYTF. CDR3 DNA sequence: TGTGCCTGGACTCGGACAGGGGGCGGCTACACCTTC.

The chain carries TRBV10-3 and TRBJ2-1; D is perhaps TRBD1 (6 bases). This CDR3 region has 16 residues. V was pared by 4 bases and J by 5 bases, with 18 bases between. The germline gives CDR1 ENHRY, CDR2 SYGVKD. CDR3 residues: CAISGRVGAVDNEQFF. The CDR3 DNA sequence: TGTGCCATCAGTGGTAGAGTGGGGGCAGTGGACAATGAGCAGTTCTTC.

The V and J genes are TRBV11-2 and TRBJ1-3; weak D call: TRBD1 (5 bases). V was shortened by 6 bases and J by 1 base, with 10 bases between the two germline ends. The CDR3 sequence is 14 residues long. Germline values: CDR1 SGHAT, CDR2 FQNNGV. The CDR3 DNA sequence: TGTGCCAGCAGGCTGCAGGGATCTGGAAACACCATATATTTT. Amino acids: CASRLQGSGNTIYF.

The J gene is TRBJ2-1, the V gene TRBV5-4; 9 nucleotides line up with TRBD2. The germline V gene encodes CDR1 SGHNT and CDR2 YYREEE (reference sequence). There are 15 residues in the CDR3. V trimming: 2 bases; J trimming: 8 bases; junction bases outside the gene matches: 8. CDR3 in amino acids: CASSFGGRVLDEQFF. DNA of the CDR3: TGTGCCAGCAGCTTCGGCGGGAGGGTGCTGGATGAGCAGTTCTTC.

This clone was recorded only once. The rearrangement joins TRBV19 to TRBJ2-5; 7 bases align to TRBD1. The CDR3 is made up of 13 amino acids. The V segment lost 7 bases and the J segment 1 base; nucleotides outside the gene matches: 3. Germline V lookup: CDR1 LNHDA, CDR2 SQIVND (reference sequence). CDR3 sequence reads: CASIGTVQETQYF. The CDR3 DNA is TGTGCCAGTATCGGGACAGTCCAAGAGACCCAGTACTTC.

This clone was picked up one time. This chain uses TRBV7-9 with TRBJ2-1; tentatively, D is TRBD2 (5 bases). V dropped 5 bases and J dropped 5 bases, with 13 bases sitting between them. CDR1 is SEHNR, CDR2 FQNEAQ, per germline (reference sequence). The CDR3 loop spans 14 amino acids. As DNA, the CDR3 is TGTGCCAGCAGCCAACGACGGGGTAACAATGAGCAGTTCTTC. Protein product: CASSQRRGNNEQFF.

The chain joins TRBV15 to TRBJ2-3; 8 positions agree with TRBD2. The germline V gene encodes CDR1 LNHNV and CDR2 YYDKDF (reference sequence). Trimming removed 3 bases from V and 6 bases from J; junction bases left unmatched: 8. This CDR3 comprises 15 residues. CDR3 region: CATSRLAGLGDTQYF. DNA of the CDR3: TGTGCCACCAGCAGGTTAGCGGGGCTCGGGGATACGCAGTATTTT.

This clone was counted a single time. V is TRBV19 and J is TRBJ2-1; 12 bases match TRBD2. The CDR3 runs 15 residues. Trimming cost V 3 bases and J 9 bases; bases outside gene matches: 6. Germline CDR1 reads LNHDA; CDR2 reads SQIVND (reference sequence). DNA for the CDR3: TGTGCCAGTAGTATCAGGACTAGCGGGATCTTTGAGCAGTTCTTC. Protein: CASSIRTSGIFEQFF.

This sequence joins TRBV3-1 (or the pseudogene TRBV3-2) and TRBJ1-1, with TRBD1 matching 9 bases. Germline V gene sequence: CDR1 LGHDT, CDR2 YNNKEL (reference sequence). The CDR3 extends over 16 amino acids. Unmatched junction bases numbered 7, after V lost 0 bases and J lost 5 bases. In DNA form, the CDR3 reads TGTGCCAGCAGCCAAGAGCCTCCGGGACAGGGAACTGAAGCTTTCTTT. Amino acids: CASSQEPPGQGTEAFF.

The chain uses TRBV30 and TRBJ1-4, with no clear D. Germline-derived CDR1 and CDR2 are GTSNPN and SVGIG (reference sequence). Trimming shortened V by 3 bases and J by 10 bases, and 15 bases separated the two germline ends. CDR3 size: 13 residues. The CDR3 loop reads CAWSRPGRGKLFF. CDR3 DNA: TGTGCCTGGAGCCGCCCGGGGAGAGGAAAACTGTTTTTT.

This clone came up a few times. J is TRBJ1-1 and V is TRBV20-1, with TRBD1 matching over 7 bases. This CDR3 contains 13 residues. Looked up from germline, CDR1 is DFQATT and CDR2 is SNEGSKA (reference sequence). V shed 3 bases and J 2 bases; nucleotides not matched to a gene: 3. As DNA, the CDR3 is TGCAGTGCTAGTCGACAGGGAAACACTGAAGCTTTCTTT. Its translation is CSASRQGNTEAFF.

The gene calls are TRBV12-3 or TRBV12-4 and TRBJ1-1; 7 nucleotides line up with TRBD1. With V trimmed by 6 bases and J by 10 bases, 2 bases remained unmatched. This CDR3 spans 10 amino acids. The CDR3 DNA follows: TGTGCCAGCAGGGGACAGTCAGCTTTCTTT. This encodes CASRGQSAFF.

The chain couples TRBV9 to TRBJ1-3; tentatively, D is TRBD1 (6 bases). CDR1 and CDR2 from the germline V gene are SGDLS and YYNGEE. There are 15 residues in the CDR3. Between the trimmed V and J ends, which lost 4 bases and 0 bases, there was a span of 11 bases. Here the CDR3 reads CASSTTGNSGNTIYF. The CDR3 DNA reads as TGTGCCAGCAGCACAACAGGGAACTCTGGAAACACCATATATTTT.

The CDR3 loop reads CASSDSDTGSYGYTF. CDR3 coding DNA: TGTGCCAGCAGTGACTCAGACACGGGAAGCTATGGCTACACCTTC. The chain carries TRBV6-4 and TRBJ1-2, with no clear D. The CDR3 is 15 residues long. CDR1 MRHNA and CDR2 SNTAGT come from the germline V gene. V was clipped by 0 bases and J by 4 bases, with 12 bases between them.

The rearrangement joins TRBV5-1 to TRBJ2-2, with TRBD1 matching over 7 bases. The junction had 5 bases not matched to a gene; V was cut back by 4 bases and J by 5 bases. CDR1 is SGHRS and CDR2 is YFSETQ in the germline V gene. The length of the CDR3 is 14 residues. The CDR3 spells CASSVTGKTGELFF. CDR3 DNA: TGCGCCAGCAGCGTGACAGGGAAAACCGGGGAGCTGTTTTTT.

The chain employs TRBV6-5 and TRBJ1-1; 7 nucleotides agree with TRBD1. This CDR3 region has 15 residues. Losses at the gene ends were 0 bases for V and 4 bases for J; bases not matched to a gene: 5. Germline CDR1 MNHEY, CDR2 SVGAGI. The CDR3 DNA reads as TGTGCCAGCAGTTACTCAGGGGGCAGGGGCACTGAAGCTTTCTTT. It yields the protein CASSYSGGRGTEAFF.

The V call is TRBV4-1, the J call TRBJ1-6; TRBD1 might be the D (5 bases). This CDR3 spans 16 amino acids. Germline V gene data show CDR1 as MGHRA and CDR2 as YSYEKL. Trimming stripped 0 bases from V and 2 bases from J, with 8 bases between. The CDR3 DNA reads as TGCGCCAGCAGCCAAGAAGGGGTACCCTATAATTCACCCCTCCACTTT. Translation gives CASSQEGVPYNSPLHF.

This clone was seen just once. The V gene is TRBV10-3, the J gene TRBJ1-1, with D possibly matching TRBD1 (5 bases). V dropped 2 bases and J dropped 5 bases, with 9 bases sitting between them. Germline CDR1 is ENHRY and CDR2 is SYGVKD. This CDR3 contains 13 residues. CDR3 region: CAISEMRGTEAFF. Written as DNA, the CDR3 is TGTGCCATCAGTGAGATGCGGGGGACTGAAGCTTTCTTT.

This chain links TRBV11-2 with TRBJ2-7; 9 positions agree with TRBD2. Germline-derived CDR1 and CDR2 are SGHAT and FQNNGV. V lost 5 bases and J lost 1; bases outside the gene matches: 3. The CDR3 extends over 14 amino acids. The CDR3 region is CASSPSGTSYEQYF. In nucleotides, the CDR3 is TGTGCCAGCAGCCCTAGCGGGACGTCCTACGAGCAGTACTTC.

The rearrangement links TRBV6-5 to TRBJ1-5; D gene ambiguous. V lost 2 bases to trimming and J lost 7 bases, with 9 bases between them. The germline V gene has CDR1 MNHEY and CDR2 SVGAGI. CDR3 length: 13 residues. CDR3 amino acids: CASSYAIGQPQHF. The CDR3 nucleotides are TGTGCCAGCAGTTACGCCATCGGGCAGCCCCAGCATTTT.